This T cell receptor (beta chain) was sequenced during a study of blood T cell repertoires in COVID-19. Study-level information: Samples came from the United States, Italy and Spain, spanning acute and convalescent COVID-19. Nucleic acid was either cDNA or gDNA, and it came from T cells, B-cell-depleted T cells, or PBMCs.

Trimming removed 8 bases from V and 9 bases from J, with 14 bases in between. The V gene's germline CDR1 is SNHLY and CDR2 FYNNEI. The CDR3 runs 12 residues. Sequenced by immunoSEQ multiplex PCR; TCRdb stores in-frame clones only, minus some. The top ten hold around 1.5% of the sample, which has approximately 250,000 clones, around 84% seen once. The sequencing input was peripheral blood. The sequence was obtained from a woman in her thirties or forties who had recovered from COVID-19. The V and J genes are TRBV2 and TRBJ2-1; possible D gene TRBD2, 6 bases. CDR3 nucleotide sequence: TGTGCCAGCGTTTACGGGGGAGGTGAGCAGTTCTTC. Its translation is CASVYGGGEQFF.